This passage covers 29 T cell receptor beta chains from one sample sequenced in a study of T cell responses to AZD1222 COVID-19 vaccine. Measured with immunoSEQ multiplex PCR; TCRdb has only the in-frame clones, and not every one. The sample lists about 79,000 clones, roughly 80% occurring once. The sample here was peripheral blood, taken 28 days after the second AZD1222 dose. The receptor set was obtained from an adult who received the AZD1222 COVID-19 vaccine.

The CDR3 is CASSSGGGRTEAFF. CDR3 nucleotides: TGCGCCAGCAGCTCAGGGGGGGGTCGGACTGAAGCTTTCTTT. V and J are TRBV4-1 and TRBJ1-1; 7 positions match TRBD1. The CDR3 spans 14 residues. The ends lost 5 bases at V and 5 bases at J; junction bases unmatched: 8. Germline V gene lookup returns CDR1 MGHRA and CDR2 YSYEKL.

Note on this clone: At one boundary the junction diverges from the germline segment, which might be a read error. The CDR3 DNA follows: TGCACCGTTACGACAGGGTCGAGAGGGGGCTACACCTTC. Protein: CTVTTGSRGGYTF. V and J are TRBV29-1 and TRBJ1-2, with 7 positions matching TRBD1. The CDR3 length is 13 residues. Germline loops: CDR1 SQVTM, CDR2 ANQGSEA.

This clone was observed a few times. This sequence joins TRBV5-6 and TRBJ1-5; tentative D call: TRBD1 (6 bases). The germline V gene encodes CDR1 SGHDT and CDR2 YYEEEE. The CDR3 extends over 13 amino acids. Trimming pared 0 bases from V and 5 bases from J, leaving 6 bases between. CDR3 amino acids: CASSLGQDQPQHF. The CDR3 coding sequence is TGTGCCAGCAGCTTGGGACAGGATCAGCCCCAGCATTTT.

J is TRBJ1-3 and V is TRBV30; D is undetermined. The germline CDR1 and CDR2 sequences are GTSNPN and SVGIG (reference sequence). There are 16 residues in the CDR3. The V end was cut by 1 base, the J end by 0 bases, with 13 bases between. The CDR3 spells CAWSGENDISGNTIYF. CDR3 sequence (DNA): TGTGCCTGGAGTGGGGAAAATGACATCTCTGGAAACACCATATATTTT.

This clone was counted a single time. V is TRBV5-4 and J is TRBJ2-2; tentatively, D is TRBD1 (5 bases). V lost 0 bases to trimming and J lost 3 bases, with 9 bases between them. Looked up from germline, CDR1 is SGHNT and CDR2 is YYREEE (reference sequence). The CDR3 sequence is 15 residues long. The CDR3 DNA reads as TGTGCCAGCAGCTTGGGGTCCAGGGACACCGGGGAGCTGTTTTTT. It specifies CASSLGSRDTGELFF. Combining the CDR3 with reference TRBV5-4 and TRBJ2-2 gives the whole variable domain ETGVTQSPTHLIKTRGQQVTLRCSSQSGHNTVSWYQQALGQGPQFIFQYYREEENGRGNFPPRFSGLQFPNYSSELNVNALELDDSALYLCASSLGSRDTGELFFGEGSRLTVL.

In this sample, this clone turned up a few times. V is TRBV19 and J is TRBJ2-7; D unresolved. The CDR3 has 14 amino acids. V lost 10 bases and J 2 bases, leaving 18 bases between the germline ends. Per the germline V gene, CDR1 is LNHDA and CDR2 is SQIVND (reference sequence). The CDR3 here is CATRVSAGTYEQYF. The CDR3 DNA reads TGTGCCACTAGAGTATCCGCAGGAACCTACGAGCAGTACTTC.

The chain links TRBV7-6 to TRBJ1-2, with TRBD1 as a possible D gene (5 bases). V dropped 6 bases and J dropped 2 bases, with 10 bases sitting between them. This CDR3 has 13 amino acids. CDR1 is SGHVS, CDR2 FNYEAQ, per germline. CDR3: CASRSGRNYGYTF. DNA for the CDR3: TGTGCCAGCAGATCGGGACGGAACTATGGCTACACCTTC.

J is TRBJ2-7 and V is TRBV7-2; 9 bases agree with TRBD1. The CDR3 runs to 13 residues. In germline, CDR1 is SGHTA, CDR2 FQGNSA. The V segment lost 5 bases and the J segment 3 bases; nucleotides outside the gene matches: 2. This chain's CDR3 is CASSGGQGYEQYF. The CDR3 DNA sequence: TGTGCCAGCAGCGGGGGACAGGGCTACGAGCAGTACTTC. Together with reference TRBV7-2 and TRBJ2-7, the CDR3 gives the full variable domain: GAGVSQSPSNKVTEKGKDVELRCDPISGHTALYWYRQSLGQGLEFLIYFQGNSAPDKSGLPSDRFSAERTGGSVSTLTIQRTQQEDSAVYLCASSGGQGYEQYFGPGTRLTVT.

The sample holds one count of this clone. V and J are TRBV28 and TRBJ1-5; tentative D call: TRBD1 (5 bases). The CDR3 is 14 residues long. The ends were cut back, 9 bases at V and 2 bases at J, with 14 bases in the middle. The germline CDR1 and CDR2 sequences are MDHEN and SYDVKM. The CDR3 DNA sequence: TGTGCCAGTCTCAGGTGGGGGGGCAATCAGCCCCAGCATTTT. It specifies CASLRWGGNQPQHF.

The gene calls are TRBV5-6 and TRBJ2-1; no clear D gene. V shed 1 base and J shed 6 bases, with 2 bases lying between them. CDR3 length: 11 amino acids. CDR1 is SGHDT and CDR2 is YYEEEE in the germline V gene. The CDR3 nucleotides are TGTGCCAGCAGCTTGTCCAATGAGCAGTTCTTC. This gives the protein CASSLSNEQFF. Based on the CDR3 plus reference TRBV5-6 and TRBJ2-1, the full variable domain is DAGVTQSPTHLIKTRGQQVTLRCSPKSGHDTVSWYQQALGQGPQFIFQYYEEEERQRGNFPDRFSGHQFPNYSSELNVNALLLGDSALYLCASSLSNEQFFGPGTRLTVL.

This chain connects TRBV3-1 (or the pseudogene TRBV3-2) to TRBJ1-2, with D unresolved. CDR1 is LGHDT, CDR2 YNNKEL, per germline (reference sequence). The CDR3 loop spans 13 amino acids. The V and J ends lost 3 bases and 5 bases respectively, with 10 bases between them. The CDR3 is CASSHEDNYGYTF. Written as DNA, the CDR3 is TGTGCCAGCAGCCACGAAGATAATTATGGCTACACCTTC.

V usage is TRBV6-5 and J usage is TRBJ1-2; D is perhaps TRBD1 (6 bases). Germline CDR1 and CDR2: MNHEY and SVGAGI. Trimming left V 7 bases short and J 5 bases short, with 8 bases between. The CDR3 is 11 amino acids. CDR3 residues: CASTQGYGYTF. The CDR3 DNA follows: TGTGCCAGCACCCAGGGGTATGGCTACACCTTC.

CDR3 sequence: CASTWGDRGYGYTF. The DNA of the CDR3 is TGTGCCAGCACTTGGGGGGACAGGGGCTATGGCTACACCTTC. The rearrangement joins TRBV19 to TRBJ1-2, with 10 bases identical to TRBD1. CDR1 and CDR2 (germline): LNHDA, SQIVND (reference sequence). Trimming at V came to 9 bases and at J to 4 bases, leaving 8 bases not matched to a gene. The CDR3 is made up of 14 amino acids. Full variable domain (missing parts from reference TRBV19 and TRBJ1-2): DGGITQSPKYLFRKEGQNVTLSCEQNLNHDAMYWYRQDPGQGLRLIYYSQIVNDFQKGDIAEGYSVSREKKESFPLTVTSAQKNPTAFYLCASTWGDRGYGYTFGSGTRLTVV.

The table lists this clone with a few counts. This chain links TRBV19 with TRBJ1-1, with 8 bases matching TRBD1. The CDR3 extends over 14 amino acids. The germline V gene encodes CDR1 LNHDA and CDR2 SQIVND (reference sequence). The V segment lost 3 bases and the J segment 3 bases; nucleotides outside the gene matches: 3. This chain's CDR3 is CASSIDRGDTEAFF. For the CDR3, the DNA is TGTGCCAGTAGTATCGACAGGGGAGACACTGAAGCTTTCTTT.

The gene calls are TRBV6-1 and TRBJ1-2, with a tentative D call TRBD1 (5 bases). With 2 bases removed from V and 8 bases from J, the gap between germline ends came to 12 bases. From germline, CDR1 is MNHNS and CDR2 SASEGT. The CDR3 is 13 amino acids. The DNA for the CDR3 is TGTGCCAGCAGTGAATGGGGCAACGACGGCTACACCTTC. Amino acids: CASSEWGNDGYTF.

The chain joins TRBV27 to TRBJ1-6; D is unresolved. The CDR3 spans 10 residues. Germline values: CDR1 MNHEY, CDR2 SMNVEV (reference sequence). Between the trimmed V and J ends, which lost 3 bases and 9 bases, there was a span of 0 bases. The CDR3 coding sequence is TGTGCCAGCAGTTTTTCACCCCTCCACTTT. Its translation is CASSFSPLHF.

This rearrangement joins TRBV7-2 to TRBJ1-1, with D perhaps TRBD1 (5 bases). In germline, CDR1 is SGHTA, CDR2 FQGNSA. The CDR3 runs 13 residues. V dropped 4 bases and J dropped 7 bases, with 13 bases sitting between them. CDR3 nucleotide sequence: TGTGCCAGCAGCTGGCAGGGTTACGGTGAAGCTTTCTTT. Protein product: CASSWQGYGEAFF.

The chain employs TRBV25-1 and TRBJ2-2; D perhaps matches TRBD1 (6 bases). CDR1 and CDR2 from the germline V gene are MGHDK and SYGVNS. The V end lost 6 bases, the J end lost 5 bases, and 13 bases lay between the germline ends. The CDR3 has 14 residues. The CDR3 nucleotides read TGTGCCAGCAGGGGGGCAGGGGAAACCGGGGAGCTGTTTTTT. Translated: CASRGAGETGELFF.

The rearrangement links TRBV6-5 to TRBJ2-1, with a weak D call TRBD2 (6 bases). This CDR3 comprises 13 residues. With 8 bases removed from V and 8 bases from J, the gap between germline ends came to 16 bases. Germline CDR1 and CDR2: MNHEY and SVGAGI. CDR3 nucleotides: TGTGCCAGCTGTTTGACTAGTAACTATGAGCAGTTCTTC. This encodes CASCLTSNYEQFF.

The chain is built from TRBV6-5 and TRBJ1-6, with 8 positions matching TRBD1. J was trimmed by 6 bases and V by 4 bases; bases with no gene match: 5. Germline CDR1 MNHEY, CDR2 SVGAGI. The CDR3 loop spans 15 amino acids. The CDR3 nucleotides are TGTGCCAGCAGTTTGGGACAGGCTATTAATTCACCCCTCCACTTT. The encoded protein is CASSLGQAINSPLHF.

The chain combines TRBV12-3 or TRBV12-4 with TRBJ1-1; no reliable D call. Deletions cut 5 bases from V and 0 bases from J, with 7 bases between. The CDR3 spans 13 residues. The DNA of the CDR3 is TGTGCCAGCAGTACCGGAGTGAACACTGAAGCTTTCTTT. This encodes CASSTGVNTEAFF.

This chain links TRBV7-3 with TRBJ2-5; 8 bases align to TRBD2. Germline assignment: CDR1 SGHTA and CDR2 FQGTGA. The V gene end was trimmed by 5 bases and the J gene end by 5 bases; junction bases not matched to a gene: 10. CDR3 length: 15 residues. CDR3 residues: CASSPDGGVVETQYF. The CDR3 DNA reads as TGTGCCAGCAGCCCGGACGGGGGGGTGGTGGAGACCCAGTACTTC.

V is TRBV6-5 and J is TRBJ1-6, with 10 bases that match TRBD1. Germline CDR1 is MNHEY and CDR2 is SVGAGI. The CDR3 has 13 amino acids. Trimming at V came to 8 bases and at J to 16 bases, leaving 11 bases not matched to a gene. The chain's CDR3 is CASSGTGDTNLHF. CDR3 nucleotides: TGTGCCAGCTCCGGGACAGGGGATACGAATCTCCACTTT.

The rearrangement links TRBV19 to TRBJ2-1; TRBD2 aligns across 8 bases. With 8 bases clipped from V and 6 bases from J, the junction kept 9 bases outside the gene matches. CDR1 LNHDA and CDR2 SQIVND come from the germline V gene (reference sequence). The CDR3 contains 14 residues. The CDR3 DNA is TGTGCCAGTCGGTTAGCGGGGACCTCCAATGAGCAGTTCTTC. It yields the protein CASRLAGTSNEQFF.

The genes are TRBV5-1 and TRBJ1-4, with 11 bases fitting TRBD1. Losses at the gene ends were 7 bases for V and 6 bases for J; bases not matched to a gene: 14. This CDR3 is 17 amino acids long. The germline CDR1 and CDR2 sequences are SGHRS and YFSETQ. CDR3 sequence (DNA): TGCGCCAGCCGATTTACCGGGACAGGGGGAGCGGATGAAAAACTGTTTTTT. Protein product: CASRFTGTGGADEKLFF.

The J gene is TRBJ2-5, the V gene TRBV19; D gene unclear. V was clipped by 1 base and J by 4 bases, with 7 bases between them. Per germline, CDR1 LNHDA and CDR2 SQIVND (reference sequence). The CDR3 totals 13 residues. CDR3 DNA sequence: TGTGCCAGTAGTATAGGGCTCCCAGAGACCCAGTACTTC. Its translation is CASSIGLPETQYF.

This clone was counted between two and nine times. The chain couples TRBV11-2 to TRBJ2-7; D ambiguous. This CDR3 has 14 residues. Germline values: CDR1 SGHAT, CDR2 FQNNGV. Trimming left V 1 base short and J 1 base short, with 8 bases between. CDR3 sequence reads: CASSLAGQSYEQYF. The CDR3 bases are TGTGCCAGCAGCTTAGCAGGCCAGTCCTACGAGCAGTACTTC.

CDR3: CASAPRSYSNQPQHF. CDR3 in DNA: TGTGCCAGCGCCCCCCGGTCCTATAGCAATCAGCCCCAGCATTTT. The chain has TRBV21-1 and TRBJ1-5. TRBV21-1 constitutes a pseudogene. CDR3 size: 15 residues.

The table lists this clone with a few counts. This rearrangement joins TRBV5-4 to TRBJ2-7; 8 positions agree with TRBD2. Germline lookup yields CDR1 SGHNT and CDR2 YYREEE (reference sequence). With V trimmed by 4 bases and J by 2 bases, 5 bases remained unmatched. The CDR3 runs 14 residues. The DNA of the CDR3 is TGTGCCAGCAGCCTTAGCGGGACCACCTACGAGCAGTACTTC. This gives the protein CASSLSGTTYEQYF.